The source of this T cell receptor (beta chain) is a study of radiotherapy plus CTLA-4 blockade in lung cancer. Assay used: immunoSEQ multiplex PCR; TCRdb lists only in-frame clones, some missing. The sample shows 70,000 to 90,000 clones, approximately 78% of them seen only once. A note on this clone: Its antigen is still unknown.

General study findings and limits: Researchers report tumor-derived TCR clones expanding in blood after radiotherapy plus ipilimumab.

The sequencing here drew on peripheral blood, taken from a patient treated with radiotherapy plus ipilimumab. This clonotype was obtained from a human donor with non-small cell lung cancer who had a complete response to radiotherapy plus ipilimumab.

CDR3 bases: TGTGCCAGCAGCCCAGGGGGGGGGCGCTCCTACGAGCAGTACTTC. It translates to CASSPGGGRSYEQYF. This chain connects TRBV5-4 to TRBJ2-7; tentatively, D is TRBD1 or TRBD2 (7 bases each). CDR1 is SGHNT, CDR2 YYREEE, per germline (reference sequence). V lost 4 bases to trimming and J lost 0 bases, with 14 bases between them. There are 15 residues in the CDR3. Supplemented by reference TRBV5-4 and TRBJ2-7, the full variable domain reads ETGVTQSPTHLIKTRGQQVTLRCSSQSGHNTVSWYQQALGQGPQFIFQYYREEENGRGNFPPRFSGLQFPNYSSELNVNALELDDSALYLCASSPGGGRSYEQYFGPGTRLTVT.